This T cell receptor beta chain appears in the sequencing data of a study of neurological immune-mediated disorders. Trimming cost V 0 bases and J 3 bases; bases outside gene matches: 3. Germline CDR1 KGHSH, CDR2 LQKENI. The length of the CDR3 is 17 residues. MiXCR, applied by TCRdb to the 5' RACE reads, yields one record per CDR3 protein. The top ten clones hold approximately 3.3% of a sample with more than 45,000 distinct CDR3 sequences, under 4.5% of them seen once. The material sequenced was PBMCs. The chain joins TRBV18 to TRBJ2-3, with 13 positions matching TRBD2. This sequence was found in a woman aged 25 to 39 with multiple sclerosis. In DNA form, the CDR3 reads TGTGCCAGCTCACCACCGCGACTAGCGGGGGGAACAGATACGCAGTATTTT. Its translation is CASSPPRLAGGTDTQYF. Based on the CDR3 plus reference TRBV18 and TRBJ2-3, the full variable domain is NAGVMQNPRHLVRRRGQEARLRCSPMKGHSHVYWYRQLPEEGLKFMVYLQKENIIDESGMPKERFSAEFPKEGPSILRIQQVVRGDSAAYFCASSPPRLAGGTDTQYFGPGTRLTVL.